The rows below give T cell receptor beta chains drawn from one sample of a study of CD8 T cells in ankylosing spondylitis. TCRdb re-derived calls from the 5' RACE reads in MiXCR, one entry per CDR3 protein. The sample shows around 890,000 distinct CDR3 sequences, roughly 12% of them seen only once. The sequencing sample was made of blood, either unsorted or a sorted T cell fraction (not recorded which). The receptors originated from a male donor with ankylosing spondylitis. Each CDR3 is given with its conserved first and last residue.

CDR3 protein: CSVKKHGQGLYTDTQYF; J gene: TRBJ2-3; V gene: TRBV29-1
CDR3 protein: CASSSDRRSDNTGELFF; J gene: TRBJ2-2; V gene: TRBV5-1
CDR3 protein: CASSQGTGMYNEQFF; J gene: TRBJ2-1; V gene: TRBV7-3
CDR3 protein: CASSSYQGNEQFF; J gene: TRBJ2-1; V gene: TRBV7-6
CDR3 protein: CASSQDWGDTQYF; J gene: TRBJ2-3; V gene: TRBV3-1
CDR3 protein: CASSSDHSGETQYF; J gene: TRBJ2-5; V gene: TRBV6-5
CDR3 protein: CASSSGAASEKLFF; J gene: TRBJ1-4; V gene: TRBV7-9
CDR3 protein: CSAKPTGAIQYF; J gene: TRBJ2-4; V gene: TRBV20-1
CDR3 protein: CASSQGTGGGQFF; J gene: TRBJ2-1; V gene: TRBV12-3/TRBV12-4
CDR3 protein: CSAPTLVQETQYF; J gene: TRBJ2-5; V gene: TRBV20-1
CDR3 protein: CASSRTLSAGELFF; J gene: TRBJ2-2; V gene: TRBV14
CDR3 protein: CASSLGPGEGETYEQYF; J gene: TRBJ2-7; V gene: TRBV5-1
CDR3 protein: CASSLVFTSTNEKLFF; J gene: TRBJ1-4; V gene: TRBV5-1
CDR3 protein: CAIRRMASSITDTQYF; J gene: TRBJ2-3; V gene: TRBV10-3
CDR3 protein: CASRPQRLETQYF; J gene: TRBJ2-5; V gene: TRBV27
CDR3 protein: CASSLSGTANSYNEQFF; J gene: TRBJ2-1; V gene: TRBV7-2
CDR3 protein: CATSRGMGDREQYF; J gene: TRBJ2-7; V gene: TRBV15
CDR3 protein: CASSLASLIYGYTF; J gene: TRBJ1-2; V gene: TRBV5-5
CDR3 protein: CASSSSSPAFF; J gene: TRBJ1-1; V gene: TRBV6-2/TRBV6-3
CDR3 protein: CASSLGRTGRDYEQYF; J gene: TRBJ2-7; V gene: TRBV7-9
CDR3 protein: CASSYLEGQGKTEAFF; J gene: TRBJ1-1; V gene: TRBV6-5
CDR3 protein: CASSQDQGLMGGTYNEQFF; J gene: TRBJ2-1; V gene: TRBV4-2
CDR3 protein: CASSFPRPELVF; J gene: TRBJ1-1; V gene: TRBV7-9
CDR3 protein: CSANPGDPAYEQYF; J gene: TRBJ2-7; V gene: TRBV20-1
CDR3 protein: CASSLDKIYGYTF; J gene: TRBJ1-2; V gene: TRBV5-4
CDR3 protein: CSASWGGRETQYF; J gene: TRBJ2-5; V gene: TRBV20-1
CDR3 protein: CSVATRPQETQYF; J gene: TRBJ2-5; V gene: TRBV29-1
CDR3 protein: CASSPSRDYNEQFF; J gene: TRBJ2-1; V gene: TRBV18
CDR3 protein: CASSLWRSRARNEQFF; J gene: TRBJ2-1; V gene: TRBV28
CDR3 protein: CAISQLGVETQYF; J gene: TRBJ2-5; V gene: TRBV10-3
CDR3 protein: CSARVAGAVTGELFF; J gene: TRBJ2-2; V gene: TRBV20-1
CDR3 protein: CASSVGSHNEQFF; J gene: TRBJ2-1; V gene: TRBV9
CDR3 protein: CASSSGAWAFF; J gene: TRBJ1-1; V gene: TRBV27
CDR3 protein: CASSSENEQFF; J gene: TRBJ2-1; V gene: TRBV12-3/TRBV12-4
CDR3 protein: CASSLVAGHGYTF; J gene: TRBJ1-2; V gene: TRBV7-9
CDR3 protein: CASSSRDRGAQYF; J gene: TRBJ2-4; V gene: TRBV12-3/TRBV12-4
CDR3 protein: CASSLGRWNTEAFF; J gene: TRBJ1-1; V gene: TRBV7-2
CDR3 protein: CASHNPNTEAFF; J gene: TRBJ1-1; V gene: TRBV6-2/TRBV6-3
CDR3 protein: CAISESRLSYGYTF; J gene: TRBJ1-2; V gene: TRBV10-3
CDR3 protein: CASSFGRLRSYEQYF; J gene: TRBJ2-7; V gene: TRBV5-6
CDR3 protein: CASSLGRGGDGYTF; J gene: TRBJ1-2; V gene: TRBV7-3
CDR3 protein: CSARNIETQYF; J gene: TRBJ2-5; V gene: TRBV20-1
CDR3 protein: CSVDLDRAANYGYTF; J gene: TRBJ1-2; V gene: TRBV29-1
CDR3 protein: CASSQGGTTDTQYF; J gene: TRBJ2-3; V gene: TRBV5-4
CDR3 protein: CASRDQRQGRTQYF; J gene: TRBJ2-5; V gene: TRBV6-1
CDR3 protein: CSAQMTGNTNYGYTF; J gene: TRBJ1-2; V gene: TRBV20-1
CDR3 protein: CASSPSSGGFTQYF; J gene: TRBJ2-3; V gene: TRBV4-3
CDR3 protein: CASSQTSGEASYEQYF; J gene: TRBJ2-7; V gene: TRBV18
CDR3 protein: CSAEDRGKSNSPLHF; J gene: TRBJ1-6; V gene: TRBV20-1